A single sample gave rise to the 30 T cell receptor beta chains below, sequenced in a study of blood T cell repertoires in COVID-19. Profiling relied on immunoSEQ multiplex PCR, and the TCRdb table lists in-frame clones only, not all of them. Among 60,000 to 85,000 clones listed, about nine tenths were seen once. Material for sequencing was peripheral blood. All receptors come from a man aged 45-65 years with active COVID-19.

The chain employs TRBV9 and TRBJ1-1; D gene unclear. CDR3 length: 13 amino acids. The V gene's germline CDR1 is SGDLS and CDR2 YYNGEE. V was clipped by 0 bases and J by 5 bases, with 8 bases between them. The CDR3 sequence is CASSVGGETEAFF. CDR3 in DNA: TGTGCCAGCAGCGTAGGGGGAGAGACTGAAGCTTTCTTT.

The chain has TRBV18 and TRBJ2-1; tentative D call: TRBD2 (6 bases). Germline V lookup: CDR1 KGHSH, CDR2 LQKENI. This CDR3 is 16 amino acids long. V lost 0 bases, J lost 7 bases, and 16 bases lay in between. This CDR3 reads CASSPPPRIGRNEQFF. The CDR3 DNA follows: TGTGCCAGCTCACCACCGCCCCGCATAGGGAGGAATGAGCAGTTCTTC.

This chain connects TRBV2 to TRBJ2-7, with 11 bases aligning to TRBD2. The germline V gene has CDR1 SNHLY and CDR2 FYNNEI. The CDR3 runs to 13 residues. The junction had 2 bases not matched to a gene; V was cut back by 6 bases and J by 4 bases. The CDR3 region has the DNA TGTGCCAGCAGGGTAGCGGGGGGGTACGAGCAGTACTTC. It is translated as CASRVAGGYEQYF.

V is TRBV19 and J is TRBJ1-5; D unresolved. The CDR3 has 13 residues. Germline-derived CDR1 and CDR2 are LNHDA and SQIVND (reference sequence). With 0 bases removed from V and 7 bases from J, the gap between germline ends came to 7 bases. In DNA form, the CDR3 reads TGTGCCAGTAGTATAGAGGGGAGGCAGCCCCAGCATTTT. The encoded protein is CASSIEGRQPQHF.

This clone was picked up many times. This rearrangement joins TRBV7-8 to TRBJ2-2; 7 positions match TRBD1. The CDR3 is 15 amino acids. The V gene end was trimmed by 3 bases and the J gene end by 3 bases; junction bases not matched to a gene: 4. Germline values: CDR1 SGHVS, CDR2 FQNEAQ. CDR3 bases: TGTGCCAGCAGCTTGAGGACAGGATACACCGGGGAGCTGTTTTTT. Translating gives CASSLRTGYTGELFF.

This clone was seen a few times. The chain is built from TRBV3-1 (or the pseudogene TRBV3-2) and TRBJ2-7; 11 bases are shared with TRBD2. This CDR3 is 14 amino acids long. Germline lookup yields CDR1 LGHDT and CDR2 YNNKEL (reference sequence). V shed 4 bases, J shed 3 bases, and the junction held 2 bases outside the gene matches. The CDR3 bases are TGTGCCAGCAGCCCTAGCGGGGGGATCTACGAGCAGTACTTC. The encoded protein is CASSPSGGIYEQYF.

The rearrangement links TRBV28 to TRBJ1-6; 8 bases are shared with TRBD1. Germline V gene sequence: CDR1 MDHEN, CDR2 SYDVKM. V was pared by 5 bases and J by 7 bases, with 4 bases of the junction left unmatched. The length of the CDR3 is 14 residues. In DNA form, the CDR3 reads TGTGCCAGCAGTCTGGACAGGGCAAATTCACCCCTCCACTTT. Its translation is CASSLDRANSPLHF.

This rearrangement joins TRBV6-2 or TRBV6-3 to TRBJ2-7, with TRBD2 matching over 8 bases. In germline, CDR1 is MNHEY, CDR2 SVGEGT. The CDR3 sequence is 16 residues long. V trimming: 2 bases; J trimming: 3 bases; junction bases outside the gene matches: 9. CDR3 DNA sequence: TGTGCCAGCAGTTACCCCGCACAACTAGCGGACTACGAGCAGTACTTC. It translates to CASSYPAQLADYEQYF.

V gene TRBV12-3 or TRBV12-4 combines with J gene TRBJ2-1; 11 bases are shared with TRBD1. This CDR3 region has 13 residues. V dropped 8 bases and J dropped 10; count of bases not matched to a gene: 7. The CDR3 nucleotides read TGTGCCAGCGCCACCGGGACAGGGGGGGAGCAGTTCTTC. Protein: CASATGTGGEQFF.

This rearrangement joins TRBV19 to TRBJ2-1; 10 positions match TRBD2. V lost 2 bases, J lost 7 bases, and 5 bases stayed unmatched. Per germline, CDR1 LNHDA and CDR2 SQIVND (reference sequence). There are 15 residues in the CDR3. CDR3: CASSILAGDGNEQFF. Here the CDR3 DNA reads TGTGCCAGTAGTATACTAGCGGGAGATGGGAATGAGCAGTTCTTC. The whole variable domain, remainder taken from reference TRBV19 and TRBJ2-1, is DGGITQSPKYLFRKEGQNVTLSCEQNLNHDAMYWYRQDPGQGLRLIYYSQIVNDFQKGDIAEGYSVSREKKESFPLTVTSAQKNPTAFYLCASSILAGDGNEQFFGPGTRLTVL.

The chain carries TRBV18 and TRBJ2-2, with a possible D match to TRBD2 (5 bases). Deletions cut 0 bases from V and 1 base from J, with 9 bases between. Per the germline V gene, CDR1 is KGHSH and CDR2 is LQKENI. The CDR3 loop spans 16 amino acids. CDR3 loop: CASSPPSGKNTGELFF. As DNA, the CDR3 is TGTGCCAGCTCACCACCGAGCGGAAAGAACACCGGGGAGCTGTTTTTT.

The CDR3 sequence is CARSSDTGELFF. The DNA of the CDR3 is TGTGCCAGAAGCTCCGACACCGGGGAGCTGTTTTTT. This chain uses TRBV5-3 with TRBJ2-2; D is unclear. TRBV5-3 is marked as an open reading frame, function uncertain. The CDR3 consists of 12 residues. Trimming removed 3 bases from V and 3 bases from J, with 3 bases in between.

The chain links TRBV19 to TRBJ2-5, with TRBD2 matching over 7 bases. The V and J ends lost 5 bases and 5 bases, in that order; junction bases with no gene match: 17. This CDR3 has 17 residues. CDR1 is LNHDA, CDR2 SQIVND, per germline (reference sequence). CDR3 residues: CASSGTMRGAPLETQYF. The CDR3 nucleotides read TGTGCCAGTAGTGGGACTATGAGAGGGGCACCTTTGGAGACCCAGTACTTC.

Only a few counts were recorded for this clone. V and J are TRBV7-2 and TRBJ2-5, with D possibly matching TRBD2 (5 bases). With 6 bases removed from V and 0 bases from J, the gap between germline ends came to 14 bases. The CDR3 covers 15 residues. Germline loops: CDR1 SGHTA, CDR2 FQGNSA. Written as DNA, the CDR3 is TGTGCCAGCAGTCAAGCAGGACTTCACCAAGAGACCCAGTACTTC. Residues: CASSQAGLHQETQYF.

This rearrangement joins TRBV16 to TRBJ1-2, with a possible D match to TRBD1 (5 bases). The germline V gene encodes CDR1 KGHSY and CDR2 FQNENV. V lost 5 bases and J 4 bases, leaving 17 bases between the germline ends. The CDR3 runs to 15 residues. The CDR3 protein is CASSASRVGLYGYTF. The DNA for the CDR3 is TGTGCCAGCAGCGCATCCAGGGTAGGCCTCTATGGCTACACCTTC.

The rearrangement joins TRBV25-1 to TRBJ2-2; TRBD2 aligns across 14 bases. Germline V gene lookup returns CDR1 MGHDK and CDR2 SYGVNS. The CDR3 extends over 15 amino acids. With 8 bases clipped from V and 9 bases from J, the junction kept 8 bases outside the gene matches. The CDR3: CASGWTSGRSRELFF. The CDR3 bases are TGTGCCAGCGGCTGGACTAGCGGGAGGAGTAGGGAGCTGTTTTTT.

The rearrangement links TRBV14 to TRBJ2-2, with 12 bases that match TRBD1. The length of the CDR3 is 16 residues. Germline V gene data show CDR1 as SGHDN and CDR2 as FVKESK. With 3 bases clipped from V and 6 bases from J, the junction kept 5 bases outside the gene matches. The CDR3 spells CASSHPGQGAPGELFF. As DNA, the CDR3 is TGTGCCAGCAGCCATCCGGGACAGGGGGCCCCCGGGGAGCTGTTTTTT.

The rearrangement links TRBV6-5 to TRBJ1-1; maybe TRBD1 (6 bases). The V end was cut by 7 bases, the J end by 1 base, with 13 bases between. The CDR3 covers 14 residues. CDR1 is MNHEY, CDR2 SVGAGI, per germline. The CDR3 spells CASTLQGQNTEAFF. CDR3 DNA: TGTGCCAGCACCCTCCAGGGGCAGAACACTGAAGCTTTCTTT.

The rearrangement uses TRBV5-6 and TRBJ2-7; D is undetermined. CDR1 and CDR2 from the germline V gene are SGHDT and YYEEEE. The ends were cut back, 0 bases at V and 2 bases at J, with 3 bases in the middle. This CDR3 has 12 residues. Here the CDR3 reads CASSLAAYEQYF. In DNA form, the CDR3 reads TGTGCCAGCAGCTTGGCGGCCTACGAGCAGTACTTC. The whole variable domain, remainder taken from reference TRBV5-6 and TRBJ2-7, is DAGVTQSPTHLIKTRGQQVTLRCSPKSGHDTVSWYQQALGQGPQFIFQYYEEEERQRGNFPDRFSGHQFPNYSSELNVNALLLGDSALYLCASSLAAYEQYFGPGTRLTVT.

The genes are TRBV5-1 and TRBJ2-5, with 9 bases matching TRBD1. V lost 1 base to trimming and J lost 4 bases; unmatched junction nucleotides: 2. Germline V gene data show CDR1 as SGHRS and CDR2 as YFSETQ. The CDR3 contains 14 residues. The CDR3 region has the DNA TGCGCCAGCAGCTTGACAGGGGGCAGAGAGACCCAGTACTTC. This gives the protein CASSLTGGRETQYF.

The rearrangement links TRBV11-2 to TRBJ2-5; TRBD2 might be the D (6 bases). The germline CDR1 and CDR2 sequences are SGHAT and FQNNGV. V lost 7 bases to trimming and J lost 3 bases, with 15 bases between them. The CDR3 consists of 14 residues. The chain's CDR3 is CASNSRGTEETQYF. Written as DNA, the CDR3 is TGTGCCAGCAACTCCAGAGGGACTGAAGAGACCCAGTACTTC.

The CDR3 loop is CASGTGVTTIYF. The CDR3 DNA reads as TGTGCCAGTGGGACGGGGGTCACCACCATATATTTT. J is TRBJ1-3 and V is TRBV19; tentatively, D is TRBD1 (5 bases). CDR3 length: 12 residues. CDR1 is LNHDA, CDR2 SQIVND, per germline (reference sequence). Trimming stripped 8 bases from V and 9 bases from J, with 14 bases between.

The chain uses TRBV18 and TRBJ1-2; 8 nucleotides match TRBD1. The V and J ends lost 5 bases and 4 bases, in that order; junction bases with no gene match: 3. Germline CDR1 KGHSH, CDR2 LQKENI. There are 13 residues in the CDR3. Written as DNA, the CDR3 is TGTGCCAGCTCATCAGGGGGCGGCTATGGCTACACCTTC. Translating it yields CASSSGGGYGYTF.

This sequence joins TRBV25-1 and TRBJ2-1; maybe TRBD1 (5 bases). The V and J ends lost 8 bases and 7 bases respectively, with 9 bases between them. The CDR3 is made up of 11 amino acids. Germline V lookup: CDR1 MGHDK, CDR2 SYGVNS. This CDR3 is CASFRGNEQFF. CDR3 DNA: TGTGCCAGCTTTAGGGGAAATGAGCAGTTCTTC.

The rearrangement joins TRBV11-1 to TRBJ2-3; a possible D gene is TRBD1 (6 bases). The CDR3 has 16 residues. V lost 5 bases and J lost 5, with 20 bases in between. CDR1 and CDR2 (germline): SGHAT, FQDESV (reference sequence). The CDR3: CASSPSGRGRRDTQYF. The CDR3 DNA follows: TGTGCCAGCAGCCCCAGCGGCAGGGGTAGGAGAGATACGCAGTATTTT.

The chain uses TRBV5-1 and TRBJ2-5; 8 nucleotides align to TRBD2. V shed 4 bases and J 1 base; nucleotides not matched to a gene: 6. The germline CDR1 and CDR2 sequences are SGHRS and YFSETQ. This CDR3 contains 15 residues. Here the CDR3 DNA reads TGCGCCAGCAGCCCCAACGGACTAGCCCAAGAGACCCAGTACTTC. Its translation is CASSPNGLAQETQYF.

V is TRBV24-1 and J is TRBJ2-2; 9 bases line up with TRBD1. Germline V gene sequence: CDR1 KGHDR, CDR2 SFDVKD. The junction had 5 bases not matched to a gene; V was cut back by 3 bases and J by 7 bases. CDR3 length: 15 residues. The CDR3 coding sequence is TGTGCCACCAGTGATGCCGGGACAGGGAGCGGGGAGCTGTTTTTT. This translates into CATSDAGTGSGELFF.

The rearrangement links TRBV6-2 or TRBV6-3 to TRBJ1-1; D remains unclear. The V and J ends lost 2 bases and 5 bases respectively, with 6 bases between them. This CDR3 is 12 amino acids long. Germline V gives CDR1 MNHEY, CDR2 SVGEGT. The CDR3 reads CASSYTITEAFF. CDR3 nucleotide sequence: TGTGCCAGCAGTTACACAATTACTGAAGCTTTCTTT.

In this sample, this clone turned up once. The chain couples TRBV6-5 to TRBJ1-5; 10 bases align to TRBD1. In germline, CDR1 is MNHEY, CDR2 SVGAGI. The CDR3 extends over 15 amino acids. With V trimmed by 5 bases and J by 7 bases, 8 bases remained unmatched. In DNA, the CDR3 is TGTGCCAGCAGTCGTATGGGACAGGGGAACCAGCCCCAGCATTTT. Amino acid sequence: CASSRMGQGNQPQHF.

This clone was seen a handful of times. The rearrangement joins TRBV4-2 to TRBJ2-1; the match to TRBD2 covers 13 bases. V dropped 1 base and J dropped 4; count of bases not matched to a gene: 19. CDR1 is LGHNA and CDR2 is YNFKEQ in the germline V gene. The CDR3 is made up of 22 amino acids. CDR3 DNA: TGTGCCAGCAGCCAAGGGAGTGAGGCAGCAGGACTAGCGGGAGAGATTTACAATGAGCAGTTCTTC. Translated, it gives CASSQGSEAAGLAGEIYNEQFF.